The 25 T cell receptor beta chains presented below share a single source sample, sequenced in a study of blood T cell repertoires in COVID-19. TCRdb's table, derived via immunoSEQ multiplex PCR, lists solely in-frame clones and lacks some. The table has roughly 150,000 clones, more than 80% seen once; the top ten hold around an eighth. Sequences were obtained from peripheral blood. Source of these receptors: a man between 18 and 35 years old with COVID-19, enrolled during active disease.

V and J are TRBV13 and TRBJ1-1; D is perhaps TRBD1 (6 bases). The germline V gene encodes CDR1 PRHDT and CDR2 FYEKMQ (reference sequence). The CDR3 runs 15 residues. V was shortened by 1 base and J by 0 bases, with 9 bases between the two germline ends. The CDR3 region has the DNA TGTGCCAGCAGCTTAGTCGGGGACATGAACACTGAAGCTTTCTTT. Its protein product is CASSLVGDMNTEAFF.

The chain carries TRBV5-4 and TRBJ2-7; 10 bases agree with TRBD2. J lost 2 bases, V lost 4 bases, and 9 bases had no gene match. CDR3 length: 16 amino acids. Germline CDR1 and CDR2: SGHNT and YYREEE (reference sequence). The CDR3 sequence: CASSTRTSGLAYEQYF. CDR3 nucleotide sequence: TGTGCCAGCAGCACTAGGACTAGCGGACTCGCCTACGAGCAGTACTTC.

The chain combines TRBV7-8 with TRBJ2-7, with TRBD2 matching over 8 bases. V dropped 5 bases and J dropped 4; count of bases not matched to a gene: 7. CDR1 is SGHVS and CDR2 is FQNEAQ in the germline V gene. The CDR3 is made up of 14 amino acids. CDR3 region: CASSPSGTRYEQYF. Written as DNA, the CDR3 is TGTGCCAGCAGCCCGTCCGGGACTAGATACGAGCAGTACTTC.

The chain has TRBV9 and TRBJ2-7; D is perhaps TRBD1 (5 bases). Per germline, CDR1 SGDLS and CDR2 YYNGEE. The CDR3 spans 14 residues. The V end lost 1 base, the J end lost 4 bases, and 12 bases lay between the germline ends. The CDR3 reads CASSVSGAGYEQYF. The CDR3 DNA reads TGTGCCAGCAGCGTAAGTGGGGCAGGGTACGAGCAGTACTTC.

The chain employs TRBV28 and TRBJ2-1; 8 nucleotides line up with TRBD2. CDR1 and CDR2 (germline): MDHEN, SYDVKM. The CDR3 has 15 residues. Trimming removed 5 bases from V and 10 bases from J; junction bases left unmatched: 13. The CDR3 is CASSPRGSGAGEQFF. CDR3 nucleotide sequence: TGTGCCAGCAGTCCCCGGGGTAGCGGGGCCGGAGAGCAGTTCTTC.

This chain uses TRBV29-1 with TRBJ2-2, with TRBD1 matching over 7 bases. Germline lookup yields CDR1 SQVTM and CDR2 ANQGSEA. This CDR3 contains 12 residues. V shed 5 bases, J shed 7 bases, and the junction held 4 bases outside the gene matches. CDR3 DNA: TGCAGCGTTAGGGGGCCGGTCGGGGAGCTGTTTTTT. Its protein product is CSVRGPVGELFF.

This clone occurred a few times. The V call is TRBV27, the J call TRBJ1-5; D might be TRBD1 (5 bases). Germline V CDR1 and CDR2: MNHEY, SMNVEV (reference sequence). The CDR3 runs 14 residues. V was clipped by 3 bases and J by 5 bases, with 11 bases between them. CDR3 protein: CASSLLGGDQPQHF. In DNA, the CDR3 is TGTGCCAGCAGTTTGCTGGGGGGAGATCAGCCCCAGCATTTT.

CDR3: CASSLSRDRRQEKLFF. In DNA form, the CDR3 reads TGTGCCAGCAGTTTAAGCCGGGACAGGCGACAGGAAAAACTGTTTTTT. The gene calls are TRBV6-5 and TRBJ1-4; 8 bases line up with TRBD1. Per the germline V gene, CDR1 is MNHEY and CDR2 is SVGAGI. The CDR3 covers 16 residues. Trimming removed 4 bases from V and 8 bases from J; junction bases left unmatched: 12.

The chain couples TRBV10-2 to TRBJ1-5; 7 bases line up with TRBD1. This CDR3 is 14 amino acids long. V lost 6 bases and J lost 3; bases outside the gene matches: 5. Germline V gene data show CDR1 as WSHSY and CDR2 as SAAADI. CDR3 bases: TGCGCCAGCAGGAGGGACAGCGACAATCAGCCCCAGCATTTT. Translation gives CASRRDSDNQPQHF.

The rearrangement uses TRBV19 and TRBJ2-3; TRBD1 aligns across 7 bases. V was clipped by 8 bases and J by 0 bases; unmatched bases: 5. Germline-derived CDR1 and CDR2 are LNHDA and SQIVND (reference sequence). The CDR3 loop spans 14 amino acids. CDR3 in amino acids: CASEDRASTDTQYF. CDR3 nucleotides: TGTGCCAGTGAAGACAGGGCAAGCACAGATACGCAGTATTTT.

The rearrangement uses TRBV27 and TRBJ2-5, with TRBD1 matching 12 bases. The CDR3 totals 15 residues. Germline CDR1 is MNHEY and CDR2 is SMNVEV (reference sequence). Trimming took 5 bases from V and 6 from J; bases not matched to a gene: 7. The CDR3 coding sequence is TGTGCCAGCAGTATCGGGACAGGGGGCGCAAAGACCCAGTACTTC. Its translation is CASSIGTGGAKTQYF.

The rearrangement uses TRBV3-1 (or the pseudogene TRBV3-2) and TRBJ1-2; 9 nucleotides match TRBD1. The V and J ends lost 4 bases and 5 bases, in that order; junction bases with no gene match: 17. The CDR3 is made up of 18 amino acids. Germline CDR1 is LGHDT and CDR2 is YNNKEL (reference sequence). Here the CDR3 reads CASSPWGQGSSFGYGYTF. CDR3 coding DNA: TGTGCCAGCAGCCCATGGGGACAGGGAAGTTCGTTTGGGTATGGCTACACCTTC.

This clone has a single count. The chain is built from TRBV2 and TRBJ2-4, with D possibly being TRBD1 (6 bases). This CDR3 is built from 16 residues. Germline V gene data show CDR1 as SNHLY and CDR2 as FYNNEI. V lost 2 bases, J lost 5 bases, and 16 bases lay in between. CDR3 coding DNA: TGTGCCAGCAGTGAAACTCAGCAGGGGAAGGAAAACATTCAGTACTTC. It is translated as CASSETQQGKENIQYF.

The V gene is TRBV7-2, the J gene TRBJ2-5; 8 nucleotides align to TRBD2. This CDR3 contains 15 residues. After removal of 5 bases from V and 5 bases from J, the junction contained 10 bases not matched to a gene. Germline V gene sequence: CDR1 SGHTA, CDR2 FQGNSA. CDR3 sequence: CASSPLAGRDETQYF. CDR3 in DNA: TGTGCCAGCAGCCCATTAGCGGGGAGGGACGAGACCCAGTACTTC.

The V and J genes are TRBV19 and TRBJ2-1, with D tentatively TRBD1 (6 bases). The CDR3 sequence is 14 residues long. The germline gives CDR1 LNHDA, CDR2 SQIVND (reference sequence). V lost 1 base, J lost 5 bases, and 9 bases lay in between. The CDR3: CASSIVAGDNEQFF. For the CDR3, the DNA is TGTGCCAGTAGTATAGTGGCAGGGGACAATGAGCAGTTCTTC.

The chain is built from TRBV5-1 and TRBJ2-2; 11 nucleotides agree with TRBD1. V dropped 0 bases and J dropped 7; count of bases not matched to a gene: 11. Germline-derived CDR1 and CDR2 are SGHRS and YFSETQ. This CDR3 contains 18 residues. The CDR3 DNA is TGCGCCAGCAGCTTGGCCCCGGACAGGGGGCGATTGAACGGGGAGCTGTTTTTT. Its protein product is CASSLAPDRGRLNGELFF.

This chain connects TRBV19 to TRBJ2-7; TRBD1 agrees at 9 bases. The CDR3 length is 16 residues. Germline-derived CDR1 and CDR2 are LNHDA and SQIVND (reference sequence). The V segment lost 3 bases and the J segment 2 bases; nucleotides outside the gene matches: 8. CDR3 residues: CASSISKTGGTYEQYF. Written as DNA, the CDR3 is TGTGCCAGTAGTATCTCCAAGACAGGGGGAACCTACGAGCAGTACTTC.

The chain is built from TRBV6-6 and TRBJ1-1, with D perhaps TRBD1 (6 bases). The germline V gene encodes CDR1 MNHNY and CDR2 SVGAGI (reference sequence). V lost 7 bases to trimming and J lost 7 bases, with 16 bases between them. There are 13 residues in the CDR3. For the CDR3, the DNA is TGTGCCAGCAAAAGACAGGAATCCCATGAAGCTTTCTTT. Translation: CASKRQESHEAFF.

CDR3 protein: CSVAAALNQPQHF. CDR3 DNA: TGCAGCGTTGCGGCAGCGCTAAATCAGCCCCAGCATTTT. The chain joins TRBV29-1 to TRBJ1-5, with unresolved D. Germline CDR1 and CDR2: SQVTM and ANQGSEA. There are 13 residues in the CDR3. Deletions cut 4 bases from V and 4 bases from J, with 11 bases between.

The chain has TRBV9 and TRBJ1-3; D ambiguous. The CDR3 covers 14 residues. Germline V gene data show CDR1 as SGDLS and CDR2 as YYNGEE. Trimming shortened V by 2 bases and J by 2 bases, and 8 bases separated the two germline ends. DNA of the CDR3: TGTGCCAGCAGCGTCCGGGGAACTGGAAACACCATATATTTT. Its translation is CASSVRGTGNTIYF.

This chain links TRBV29-1 with TRBJ2-5; the match to TRBD1 covers 7 bases. The CDR3 has 14 amino acids. Unmatched junction bases numbered 7, after V lost 3 bases and J lost 3 bases. CDR1 is SQVTM and CDR2 is ANQGSEA in the germline V gene. DNA for the CDR3: TGCAGCGTTGATAGAACAGGGGCCAAAGAGACCCAGTACTTC. Residues: CSVDRTGAKETQYF.

This rearrangement joins TRBV29-1 to TRBJ2-2; D possibly corresponds to TRBD1 (6 bases). Deletions cut 6 bases from V and 4 bases from J, with 12 bases between. CDR3 length equals 13 residues. CDR1 is SQVTM, CDR2 ANQGSEA, per germline. The CDR3 nucleotides are TGCAGCGTGCTACGGACAGTCACCGGGGAGCTGTTTTTT. Translated: CSVLRTVTGELFF.

The gene calls are TRBV11-2 and TRBJ2-7; possibly TRBD1 for D (6 bases). The CDR3 contains 14 residues. V was clipped by 5 bases and J by 3 bases, with 14 bases between them. Germline V gene data show CDR1 as SGHAT and CDR2 as FQNNGV. CDR3 nucleotide sequence: TGTGCCAGCAGCCTGGACAGATCCTACTACGAGCAGTACTTC. Translation: CASSLDRSYYEQYF.

The chain employs TRBV27 and TRBJ1-6; D gene unclear. The CDR3 extends over 16 amino acids. Trimming stripped 6 bases from V and 2 bases from J, with 14 bases between. CDR1 MNHEY and CDR2 SMNVEV come from the germline V gene (reference sequence). The CDR3 sequence: CASRLYLGAYNSPLHF. The DNA of the CDR3 is TGTGCCAGCAGACTTTACCTCGGGGCCTATAATTCACCCCTCCACTTT.

This clone appeared a few times. The chain uses TRBV2 and TRBJ1-4; TRBD1 might be the D (6 bases). CDR1 SNHLY and CDR2 FYNNEI come from the germline V gene. CDR3 length: 14 amino acids. V lost 4 bases to trimming and J lost 8 bases, with 14 bases between them. CDR3 DNA sequence: TGTGCCAGCAGTGGGGCACAGGGCCCCGAAAAACTGTTTTTT. This gives the protein CASSGAQGPEKLFF.